Here is one T cell receptor (beta chain) with its context. Antigen: not known. With 3 bases removed from V and 3 bases from J, the gap between germline ends came to 13 bases. CDR3 size: 14 residues. From germline, CDR1 is SGHRS and CDR2 YFSETQ. The protocol was immunoSEQ multiplex PCR, while the TCRdb copy is restricted to in-frame clones and leaves out a portion. The data show roughly 770,000 clones, 90% to 97% seen once. Naivety among CD8 cells was defined by CD45RO negativity and positive CCR7 selection, thereby excluding terminally differentiated effector memory CD45RA+ cells. Each of the donors was a healthy adult who was HIV-negative and had not had a recent acute infection or vaccination. These data are taken from a study of shared clonotypes between healthy human individuals. Whole-study results and caveats: Sharing across a few donors was seen in around 5.1% of naive CD4 clonotypes.

The chain has TRBV5-1 and TRBJ2-7; D possibly uses TRBD1 or TRBD2 (5 bases each). Sample: naive CD8+ T cells sorted from blood. The origin of this receptor is a man aged 25 to 40 in good health. The CDR3 nucleotides are TGCGCCAGCAGCTCAGTCGGGACGGACTACGAGCAGTACTTC. It encodes CASSSVGTDYEQYF.